This T cell receptor beta chain was recorded in a study of cytomegalovirus exposure and HLA in healthy donors. PCR was performed using 60 Vbeta and 13 Jbeta primers. Some clones are missing from TCRdb's copy, which holds only in-frame ones; the method was immunoSEQ multiplex PCR. The sample comprises under 60,000 clones, approximately 82% of which are singletons, and 2.9% rests with the top ten. The CDR3 contains 14 residues. With 5 bases removed from V and 0 bases from J, the gap between germline ends came to 13 bases. Germline CDR1 is GTSNPN and CDR2 is SVGIG (reference sequence). The chain combines TRBV30 with TRBJ1-1, with a possible D match to TRBD1 (6 bases). Sample: PBMCs. The source is a man aged 50-60 years in good health and CMV-seronegative. The CDR3 loop reads CAWSMGGLNTEAFF. The CDR3 DNA reads as TGTGCCTGGTCGATGGGGGGGCTGAACACTGAAGCTTTCTTT. The full variable domain, completed using reference TRBV30 and TRBJ1-1, is SQTIHQWPATLVQPVGSPLSLECTVEGTSNPNLYWYRQAAGRGLQLLFYSVGIGQISSEVPQNLSASRPQDRQFILSSKKLLLSDSGFYLCAWSMGGLNTEAFFGQGTRLTVV.